Each of the 27 T cell receptor beta chains below was sequenced from the same sample in a study of cytomegalovirus exposure and HLA in healthy donors. Vbeta (60) and Jbeta (13) primers were used in the PCR. TCRdb's copy holds only in-frame clones and misses some; the assay was immunoSEQ multiplex PCR. The sample lists a few hundred thousand clones, about four fifths seen once, with around 9.6% in the top ten. Sequenced material: PBMCs. The receptors were sampled from a woman in her forties or fifties in good health and CMV-seropositive.

This chain uses TRBV6-5 with TRBJ2-7; 7 bases are a match to TRBD2. Germline values: CDR1 MNHEY, CDR2 SVGAGI. V lost 0 bases and J lost 2; bases outside the gene matches: 4. This CDR3 spans 15 amino acids. DNA for the CDR3: TGTGCCAGCAGTTACTCGGGAGGGAAAACCTACGAGCAGTACTTC. Translating it yields CASSYSGGKTYEQYF.

The chain recombines TRBV11-2 with TRBJ2-7; TRBD2 agrees at 8 bases. Germline CDR1 is SGHAT and CDR2 is FQNNGV. The length of the CDR3 is 15 residues. The J segment lost 4 bases and the V segment lost 3 bases, leaving 8 bases of the junction unmatched. CDR3 coding DNA: TGTGCCAGCAGCTTCCAGGGTAGCGGGGTGTACGAGCAGTACTTC. Its translation is CASSFQGSGVYEQYF.

The V and J genes are TRBV9 and TRBJ2-3; the D is unclear. Germline CDR1 reads SGDLS; CDR2 reads YYNGEE. The ends were cut back, 3 bases at V and 5 bases at J, with 13 bases in the middle. The CDR3 contains 14 residues. The CDR3 here is CASSAPPAGDTQYF. As DNA, the CDR3 is TGTGCCAGCAGCGCCCCCCCTGCAGGAGATACGCAGTATTTT.

The chain recombines TRBV27 with TRBJ2-7; 8 bases are shared with TRBD1. The germline gives CDR1 MNHEY, CDR2 SMNVEV (reference sequence). After removal of 6 bases from V and 3 bases from J, the junction contained 7 bases not matched to a gene. The CDR3 is 14 amino acids. The CDR3 coding sequence is TGTGCCAGCAGCCAGTTAGGACAGGGCTACGAGCAGTACTTC. Translation gives CASSQLGQGYEQYF.

The V call is TRBV29-1, the J call TRBJ2-1; D call uncertain. V was clipped by 1 base and J by 4 bases, with 11 bases between them. The germline V gene has CDR1 SQVTM and CDR2 ANQGSEA. This CDR3 has 14 residues. The CDR3 DNA is TGCAGCGTTGAAGGAATTCTGGAGTACAATGAGCAGTTCTTC. Translated, it gives CSVEGILEYNEQFF.

CDR3 in DNA: TGTGCCAGCAGCCCGCAGGGGGCGTCCTACGAGCAGTACTTC. Translated: CASSPQGASYEQYF. The chain is built from TRBV5-5 and TRBJ2-7, with TRBD1 identical over 8 bases. Germline V gene sequence: CDR1 SGHKS, CDR2 YYEKEE (reference sequence). The CDR3 runs to 14 residues. The V and J ends lost 4 bases and 1 base, in that order; junction bases with no gene match: 4. Complete variable domain (other parts from reference TRBV5-5 and TRBJ2-7): DAGVTQSPTHLIKTRGQQVTLRCSPISGHKSVSWYQQVLGQGPQFIFQYYEKEERGRGNFPDRFSARQFPNYSSELNVNALLLGDSALYLCASSPQGASYEQYFGPGTRLTVT.

The chain uses TRBV7-3 and TRBJ2-5, with 8 bases that match TRBD1. Germline CDR1 reads SGHTA; CDR2 reads FQGTGA. The CDR3 contains 15 residues. V was clipped by 1 base and J by 5 bases; unmatched bases: 6. CDR3 loop: CASSLSQGADETQYF. Written as DNA, the CDR3 is TGTGCCAGCAGCTTAAGCCAGGGGGCGGATGAGACCCAGTACTTC.

This clone came up once. V usage is TRBV6-5 and J usage is TRBJ1-3; TRBD1 matches 12 bases. Looked up from germline, CDR1 is MNHEY and CDR2 is SVGAGI. The J segment lost 10 bases and the V segment lost 5 bases, leaving 6 bases of the junction unmatched. This CDR3 spans 14 amino acids. CDR3 amino acids: CASSEGTGGPTIYF. CDR3 coding DNA: TGTGCCAGCAGTGAGGGGACAGGGGGCCCTACCATATATTTT.

This clone was seen just once. This chain joins TRBV6-5 and TRBJ1-4, with D hard to call. V lost 0 bases and J 2 bases, leaving 7 bases between the germline ends. The CDR3 loop spans 15 amino acids. Germline values: CDR1 MNHEY, CDR2 SVGAGI. The CDR3 sequence: CASSYSSRTNEKLFF. The CDR3 DNA is TGTGCCAGCAGTTACTCTTCCCGTACTAATGAAAAACTGTTTTTT.

This chain uses TRBV7-8 with TRBJ2-7, with TRBD1 identical over 8 bases. V dropped 4 bases and J dropped 4; count of bases not matched to a gene: 9. Germline CDR1 is SGHVS and CDR2 is FQNEAQ. CDR3 length equals 15 residues. This chain's CDR3 is CASSYNRGALYEQYF. The CDR3 region has the DNA TGTGCCAGCAGCTACAACAGGGGGGCCCTGTACGAGCAGTACTTC.

Only one count was recorded for this clone. This chain connects TRBV7-2 to TRBJ1-6; possibly TRBD1 for D (5 bases). The ends were cut back, 5 bases at V and 9 bases at J, with 8 bases in the middle. The CDR3 runs to 12 residues. CDR1 SGHTA and CDR2 FQGNSA come from the germline V gene. Here the CDR3 DNA reads TGTGCCAGCAGCGACAGTTTTTCACCCCTCCACTTT. It yields the protein CASSDSFSPLHF. Looking up the rest from reference TRBV7-2 and TRBJ1-6 gives the full variable domain: GAGVSQSPSNKVTEKGKDVELRCDPISGHTALYWYRQSLGQGLEFLIYFQGNSAPDKSGLPSDRFSAERTGGSVSTLTIQRTQQEDSAVYLCASSDSFSPLHFGNGTRLTVT.

This clone was seen more than once but under ten times. The rearrangement joins TRBV29-1 to TRBJ1-3; D is uncertain. Deletions cut 2 bases from V and 0 bases from J, with 2 bases between. Per the germline V gene, CDR1 is SQVTM and CDR2 is ANQGSEA. CDR3 size: 12 residues. The CDR3 loop is CSVEYSGNTIYF. CDR3 DNA: TGCAGCGTTGAATACTCTGGAAACACCATATATTTT.

V and J are TRBV7-9 and TRBJ1-1, with D hard to call. With 5 bases removed from V and 1 base from J, the gap between germline ends came to 11 bases. The V gene's germline CDR1 is SEHNR and CDR2 FQNEAQ (reference sequence). The CDR3 is 14 amino acids. CDR3 residues: CASSVGRENTEAFF. The CDR3 DNA is TGTGCCAGCAGCGTTGGGAGGGAGAACACTGAAGCTTTCTTT.

V and J are TRBV4-1 and TRBJ2-7; the D gene is possibly TRBD1 (6 bases). Germline CDR1 MGHRA, CDR2 YSYEKL. CDR3 length: 14 residues. V was clipped by 1 base and J by 3 bases, with 10 bases between them. The CDR3 nucleotides are TGCGCCAGCAGCCAAGGCCACAGGGTCTACGAGCAGTACTTC. Amino acids: CASSQGHRVYEQYF.

The chain has TRBV10-3 and TRBJ2-1; 11 positions match TRBD2. This CDR3 region has 18 residues. Germline values: CDR1 ENHRY, CDR2 SYGVKD. V trimming: 5 bases; J trimming: 0 bases; junction bases outside the gene matches: 9. Here the CDR3 DNA reads TGTGCCATCAGTCCAACTAGCGGGGGCCGAAGCTCCTACAATGAGCAGTTCTTC. Translating it yields CAISPTSGGRSSYNEQFF.

The chain has TRBV7-3 and TRBJ2-1; 7 bases fit TRBD1. The CDR3 extends over 14 amino acids. Germline V CDR1 and CDR2: SGHTA, FQGTGA. Trimming cost V 3 bases and J 3 bases; bases outside gene matches: 2. The chain's CDR3 is CASSLDRSYNEQFF. DNA for the CDR3: TGTGCCAGCAGCTTGGACAGGAGCTACAATGAGCAGTTCTTC.

This chain uses TRBV5-1 with TRBJ2-3; 7 bases match TRBD2. The V segment lost 7 bases and the J segment 2 bases; nucleotides outside the gene matches: 7. Per the germline V gene, CDR1 is SGHRS and CDR2 is YFSETQ. This CDR3 comprises 14 residues. CDR3 region: CASYPGLSTDTQYF. For the CDR3, the DNA is TGCGCCAGCTACCCGGGACTATCCACAGATACGCAGTATTTT.

This sequence joins TRBV6-6 and TRBJ1-1; 7 nucleotides match TRBD1. This CDR3 has 14 amino acids. Trimming took 6 bases from V and 1 from J; bases not matched to a gene: 5. Germline V gene lookup returns CDR1 MNHNY and CDR2 SVGAGI (reference sequence). CDR3 loop: CASRRGQTNTEAFF. The CDR3 coding sequence is TGTGCCAGCAGACGGGGACAGACGAACACTGAAGCTTTCTTT.

The rearrangement uses TRBV25-1 and TRBJ1-1, with D unclear. V lost 5 bases, J lost 5 bases, and 15 bases lay in between. This CDR3 is built from 14 residues. Looked up from germline, CDR1 is MGHDK and CDR2 is SYGVNS. In nucleotides, the CDR3 is TGTGCCAGCAGTAACCGAGGGAGAGGGACTGAAGCTTTCTTT. It yields the protein CASSNRGRGTEAFF.

This clone showed up just once. The chain employs TRBV6-6 and TRBJ1-1; no firm D call. CDR1 and CDR2 from the germline V gene are MNHNY and SVGAGI (reference sequence). Deletions cut 0 bases from V and 4 bases from J, with 6 bases between. This CDR3 is 13 amino acids long. The chain's CDR3 is CASSYSGGTEAFF. CDR3 bases: TGTGCCAGCAGTTACTCCGGAGGCACTGAAGCTTTCTTT.

The chain uses TRBV11-2 and TRBJ1-2, with TRBD1 identical over 7 bases. Trimming took 7 bases from V and 0 from J; bases not matched to a gene: 8. Germline lookup yields CDR1 SGHAT and CDR2 FQNNGV. CDR3 size: 15 residues. CDR3 sequence reads: CASNLLGTANYGYTF. The CDR3 DNA reads as TGTGCCAGCAACCTCCTGGGGACAGCTAACTATGGCTACACCTTC. The full variable domain, its missing parts supplied by reference TRBV11-2 and TRBJ1-2, is EAGVAQSPRYKIIEKRQSVAFWCNPISGHATLYWYQQILGQGPKLLIQFQNNGVVDDSQLPKDRFSAERLKGVDSTLKIQPAKLEDSAVYLCASNLLGTANYGYTFGSGTRLTVV.

The chain carries TRBV6-6 and TRBJ2-3; 7 nucleotides line up with TRBD2. The germline CDR1 and CDR2 sequences are MNHNY and SVGAGI (reference sequence). This CDR3 comprises 15 residues. Germline trimming cut 2 bases from V and 2 bases from J; bases unmatched to any gene: 4. CDR3: CASSYGTTNTDTQYF. CDR3 bases: TGTGCCAGCAGTTACGGGACTACCAACACAGATACGCAGTATTTT.

This chain joins TRBV6-5 and TRBJ1-5; D ambiguous. V lost 0 bases to trimming and J lost 7 bases, with 10 bases between them. The germline V gene encodes CDR1 MNHEY and CDR2 SVGAGI. The CDR3 consists of 14 residues. The CDR3 here is CASSYSGVQQPQHF. CDR3 bases: TGTGCCAGCAGTTACTCCGGGGTTCAACAGCCCCAGCATTTT.

This chain joins TRBV4-1 and TRBJ2-1; possibly TRBD1 for D (5 bases). The CDR3 has 15 amino acids. Germline V gives CDR1 MGHRA, CDR2 YSYEKL. Trimming left V 1 base short and J 7 bases short, with 14 bases between. DNA of the CDR3: TGCGCCAGCAGCCAAGGGCAGGGCTTCGGTAATGAGCAGTTCTTC. Translation: CASSQGQGFGNEQFF.

This chain links TRBV9 with TRBJ2-5; the match to TRBD1 covers 7 bases. The germline V gene encodes CDR1 SGDLS and CDR2 YYNGEE. V dropped 4 bases and J dropped 3; count of bases not matched to a gene: 6. The CDR3 is 14 amino acids. CDR3 sequence reads: CASSPTGTEETQYF. The CDR3 DNA reads as TGTGCCAGCAGCCCCACTGGGACAGAAGAGACCCAGTACTTC.

The chain recombines TRBV6-1 with TRBJ2-3; 10 nucleotides line up with TRBD1. The V gene end was trimmed by 1 base and the J gene end by 6 bases; junction bases not matched to a gene: 7. CDR1 is MNHNS and CDR2 is SASEGT in the germline V gene. This CDR3 has 16 residues. The CDR3 DNA follows: TGTGCCAGCAGTGAAGGGGCGGGACAGGGGTACGATACGCAGTATTTT. Translated: CASSEGAGQGYDTQYF.

The DNA for the CDR3 is TGTGCCAGCAGAGAGGGTGGACCAAATGAAAAACTGTTTTTT. It specifies CASREGGPNEKLFF. V and J are TRBV6-5 and TRBJ1-4; D unclear. This CDR3 has 14 residues. From germline, CDR1 is MNHEY and CDR2 SVGAGI. V lost 6 bases and J lost 5, with 13 bases in between.